The T cell receptor beta chain under discussion was sequenced for a study of human T cells and chemical hapten exposure. Study background: Skin of the upper inner arm, 2 cm by 2 cm, received 2% DPC for sensitization. Weekly scalp doses of diphenylcyclopropenone were given to patients during the approximately 25-week study.

Time point here: patch test 3, about 24 weeks after DPC sensitization. Treatment described: therapeutic diphenylcyclopropenone sensitization with weekly scalp DPC. This clonotype showed up just a few times. CDR3 length: 13 amino acids. From germline, CDR1 is LNHNV and CDR2 YYDKDF (reference sequence). V was clipped by 6 bases and J by 3 bases, with 6 bases between them. TCRdb itself ran the RACE reads through MiXCR, one entry per CDR3 protein. The repertoire holds some 170,000 distinct CDR3 sequences, with about 27% as singletons. The rearrangement uses TRBV15 and TRBJ2-6; D not resolved. Sequenced material: whole blood, taken in connection with sensitization to the hapten diphenylcyclopropenone (DPC). This TCR derives from a young woman with alopecia areata. Some clones in this sample may be carry-over from other donors' samples. CDR3 protein: CATSIGGANVLTF. CDR3 DNA sequence: TGTGCCACCAGTATCGGTGGGGCCAACGTCCTGACTTTC.